The 13 T cell receptor beta chains in this list originate from one sample, sequenced in a study of T cell changes during pregnancy in multiple sclerosis. Using immunoSEQ multiplex PCR, the repertoire was profiled, and TCRdb retains in-frame clones only, with some absent. The top ten hold just over 0.65% of the sample, which has about 51,000 clones, 85% to 95% seen once. Sequencing was performed on CD4+ T cells from peripheral blood mononuclear cells, taken in the third trimester of pregnancy. The source of these receptors is a female donor with multiple sclerosis, enrolled in a pregnancy study.

This clone showed up just once. The V call is TRBV29-1, the J call TRBJ1-5; possibly TRBD1 for D (6 bases). Trimming took off 8 bases at V and 0 bases at J, with 20 bases between the two ends. Germline V gene data show CDR1 as SQVTM and CDR2 as ANQGSEA. The CDR3 length is 16 residues. This chain's CDR3 is CSPWETGQNSNQPQHF. The CDR3 nucleotides are TGCAGCCCTTGGGAAACAGGGCAAAATAGCAATCAGCCCCAGCATTTT.

A few counts support this clone. The same CDR3 also results from other DNA sequences found in this sample. The chain has TRBV28 and TRBJ1-1; D is uncertain. CDR3 size: 12 residues. V shed 5 bases and J shed 1 base, with 5 bases lying between them. Germline V gives CDR1 MDHEN, CDR2 SYDVKM. The CDR3 protein is CASSLRNTEAFF. The CDR3 DNA is TGTGCCAGCAGTCTTAGGAACACTGAAGCTTTCTTT.

In DNA form, the CDR3 reads TGTGCCAGCACCCTTCCCCCCGGGAGCCCGGATACGCAGTATTTT. It encodes CASTLPPGSPDTQYF. The chain is built from TRBV6-1 and TRBJ2-3; D is perhaps TRBD2 (6 bases). Germline CDR1 reads MNHNS; CDR2 reads SASEGT. This CDR3 has 15 residues. V was shortened by 7 bases and J by 6 bases, with 20 bases between the two germline ends.

This clone was seen just once. The chain has TRBV7-9 and TRBJ2-1; D gene unclear. V dropped 4 bases and J dropped 0 bases, with 13 bases sitting between them. Germline V CDR1 and CDR2: SEHNR, FQNEAQ (reference sequence). This CDR3 spans 16 amino acids. The CDR3 bases are TGTGCCAGCAGCTATCGCGCGGCGAGCTCCTACAATGAGCAGTTCTTC. Its translation is CASSYRAASSYNEQFF.

In this sample, this clone turned up once. The gene calls are TRBV7-2 and TRBJ2-1, with 8 bases fitting TRBD2. This CDR3 is built from 15 residues. V dropped 6 bases and J dropped 5; count of bases not matched to a gene: 9. The V gene's germline CDR1 is SGHTA and CDR2 FQGNSA. The CDR3 DNA is TGTGCCAGCAGTCGCATAGCGGGATTGGACAATGAGCAGTTCTTC. This gives the protein CASSRIAGLDNEQFF. Using reference TRBV7-2 and TRBJ2-1 for the parts outside the CDR3, the full variable domain is GAGVSQSPSNKVTEKGKDVELRCDPISGHTALYWYRQSLGQGLEFLIYFQGNSAPDKSGLPSDRFSAERTGGSVSTLTIQRTQQEDSAVYLCASSRIAGLDNEQFFGPGTRLTVL.

This clone was observed a single time. A junction end diverges from the germline sequence, so it may reflect a read error. This rearrangement joins TRBV7-7 to TRBJ2-3, with D hard to call. The CDR3 is 13 residues long. Germline loops: CDR1 SSHAT, CDR2 FNYEAQ (reference sequence). Here the CDR3 reads CASSPRPSDTQYF. The CDR3 DNA reads as TGTGCTAGCAGCCCCCGCCCCAGTGATACGCAGTATTTT.

The chain is built from TRBV19 and TRBJ2-2; the D gene is possibly TRBD2 (5 bases). Trimming shortened V by 3 bases and J by 3 bases, and 14 bases separated the two germline ends. This CDR3 is built from 16 residues. Germline CDR1 LNHDA, CDR2 SQIVND (reference sequence). The CDR3 reads CASSMGLRRDTGELFF. The CDR3 nucleotides are TGTGCCAGTAGTATGGGGTTGAGGCGGGACACCGGGGAGCTGTTTTTT.

The V call is TRBV20-1, the J call TRBJ1-1; D is ambiguous. The CDR3 is 10 residues long. Germline loops: CDR1 DFQATT, CDR2 SNEGSKA (reference sequence). V was pared by 5 bases and J by 9 bases, with 10 bases between. The CDR3 DNA sequence: TGCAGTGCTGAGGCCGTAAAAGCTTTCTTT. It yields the protein CSAEAVKAFF.

A single count supports this clone. This chain links TRBV2 with TRBJ2-4; no clear D gene. The CDR3 runs 13 residues. Trimming shortened V by 0 bases and J by 8 bases, and 8 bases separated the two germline ends. Germline CDR1 SNHLY, CDR2 FYNNEI. CDR3 protein: CASSEASSYIQYF. CDR3 sequence (DNA): TGTGCCAGCAGTGAAGCTAGTAGTTACATTCAGTACTTC. Variable domain in full (rest from reference TRBV2 and TRBJ2-4): EPEVTQTPSHQVTQMGQEVILRCVPISNHLYFYWYRQILGQKVEFLVSFYNNEISEKSEIFDDQFSVERPDGSNFTLKIRSTKLEDSAMYFCASSEASSYIQYFGAGTRLSVL.

This sequence joins TRBV2 and TRBJ1-4, with 8 bases aligning to TRBD1. Looked up from germline, CDR1 is SNHLY and CDR2 is FYNNEI. The CDR3 is 14 amino acids. V dropped 5 bases and J dropped 14; count of bases not matched to a gene: 13. CDR3 coding DNA: TGTGCCAGCAGTTTGTCCGGGACAGGAAAAAGTCTGTTTTTT. Residues: CASSLSGTGKSLFF.

V and J are TRBV2 and TRBJ2-1; 14 bases align to TRBD2. This CDR3 is built from 19 residues. Germline trimming cut 0 bases from V and 5 bases from J; bases unmatched to any gene: 9. CDR1 is SNHLY and CDR2 is FYNNEI in the germline V gene. DNA of the CDR3: TGTGCCAGCAGTGAAGCGCTTCTGACTAGCGGGAGGGCCGACAATGAGCAGTTCTTC. Translation gives CASSEALLTSGRADNEQFF.

The genes are TRBV5-1 and TRBJ2-5, with D possibly matching TRBD2 (7 bases). This CDR3 is built from 14 residues. Between the trimmed V and J ends, which lost 0 bases and 4 bases, there was a span of 10 bases. The germline V gene encodes CDR1 SGHRS and CDR2 YFSETQ. This CDR3 reads CASSLAGGPETQYF. CDR3 sequence (DNA): TGCGCCAGCAGCTTGGCCGGGGGGCCAGAGACCCAGTACTTC.

The chain is built from TRBV7-3 and TRBJ2-6, with D perhaps TRBD1 (6 bases). This CDR3 is 17 amino acids long. CDR1 and CDR2 from the germline V gene are SGHTA and FQGTGA. With 5 bases removed from V and 0 bases from J, the gap between germline ends came to 14 bases. CDR3 DNA sequence: TGTGCCAGCAGCCGGGGACAAAAAAGCTCTGGGGCCAACGTCCTGACTTTC. Protein sequence: CASSRGQKSSGANVLTF.